This record looks at one TCR beta chain sequence and its context. The antigen remains unidentified. This CDR3 comprises 15 residues. V lost 4 bases and J 7 bases, leaving 19 bases between the germline ends. Germline CDR1 KGHSH, CDR2 LQKENI. One heparinised draw, averaging roughly 110 mL, was taken per donor. The source of the sample is a study of beta chain features in type 1 diabetes. Whole-study results and caveats: Moderately but significantly shorter TCRB CDR3s were found in Type 1 diabetes patients in all four CD4+ subsets. Any PCR bias toward short templates would affect both groups alike.

The study reverse transcribed the entire isolated RNA, so it sequenced expressed TCRB transcripts. Samples of naive, central memory and regulatory T cells yielded a mean of around 3.7 million reads. Sequenced by immunoSEQ multiplex PCR; TCRdb stores in-frame clones only, minus some. Here the sample spans under 150,000 clones, about 7.1% being singletons. This rearrangement joins TRBV18 to TRBJ1-1; possible D gene TRBD1, 6 bases. The specimen was central memory CD4+ T cells from blood. This receptor was obtained from a woman between 25 and 40 years old in good health. CDR3 residues: CASSQKTGKGGEAFF. The CDR3 nucleotides read TGTGCCAGCTCACAAAAAACAGGGAAAGGCGGTGAAGCTTTCTTT.